The clone carrying this T cell receptor (beta chain) was seen a few times. Its specificity is unknown. Assay used: immunoSEQ multiplex PCR; TCRdb lists only in-frame clones, some missing. The sample lists approximately 640,000 clones, 90% seen once, with around a third in the top ten. Germline V gene lookup returns CDR1 MNHEY and CDR2 SMNVEV (reference sequence). V shed 4 bases and J shed 3 bases, with 6 bases lying between them. CDR3 length: 13 amino acids. This sample is part of a study of shared clonotypes between healthy human individuals. Regarding the study as a whole: Rarefaction analysis demonstrated incomplete sorted-subset sequencing notwithstanding large depth.

This rearrangement joins TRBV27 to TRBJ1-4, with D unclear. The sequenced sample was memory CD8+ T cells from PBMCs. Subset in this sample: CD45RO+ cells pooled with CCR7-negative TemRA cells. The receptor comes from a man between 18 and 35 years old in good health. Some clones in this sample may be carry-over from other donors' samples. The CDR3 DNA follows: TGTGCCAGCAGTTGGCACTCTAATGAAAAACTGTTTTTT. Its protein is CASSWHSNEKLFF. The variable domain in full, with the rest retrieved from reference TRBV27 and TRBJ1-4, is EAQVTQNPRYLITVTGKKLTVTCSQNMNHEYMSWYRQDPGLGLRQIYYSMNVEVTDKGDVPEGYKVSRKEKRNFPLILESPSPNQTSLYFCASSWHSNEKLFFGSGTQLSVL.